The entry below describes one T cell receptor (beta chain). Its antigen is currently unknown. Germline CDR1 reads SGHRS; CDR2 reads YFSETQ. The CDR3 sequence is 17 residues long. The V end lost 4 bases, the J end lost 2 bases, and 20 bases lay between the germline ends. This specimen comes from a study of identical twins. Points from the study as a whole: Not following the same donors, the study drew its conclusions from cross-sectional statistical analysis.

Healthy Caucasians alone served as donors. A universal primer binding site was introduced by template switching. The final cDNA contained unique molecular identifiers. TCRdb reprocessed the 5' RACE reads with MiXCR, giving one entry per CDR3 protein. Of 230,000 or so distinct CDR3 sequences in the sample, approximately 8.6% were seen once. This sample also appeared in a second study, on yellow fever vaccine responses in identical twins.

The V call is TRBV5-1, the J call TRBJ2-3; D call uncertain. Sequences were obtained from CD8+ T cells sorted from blood. This TCR came from a woman aged 18-35 years in good health. The CDR3 protein is CASSLWISGSNTDTQYF. The CDR3 DNA reads as TGCGCCAGCAGCCTATGGATTAGTGGGTCAAACACAGATACGCAGTATTTT.